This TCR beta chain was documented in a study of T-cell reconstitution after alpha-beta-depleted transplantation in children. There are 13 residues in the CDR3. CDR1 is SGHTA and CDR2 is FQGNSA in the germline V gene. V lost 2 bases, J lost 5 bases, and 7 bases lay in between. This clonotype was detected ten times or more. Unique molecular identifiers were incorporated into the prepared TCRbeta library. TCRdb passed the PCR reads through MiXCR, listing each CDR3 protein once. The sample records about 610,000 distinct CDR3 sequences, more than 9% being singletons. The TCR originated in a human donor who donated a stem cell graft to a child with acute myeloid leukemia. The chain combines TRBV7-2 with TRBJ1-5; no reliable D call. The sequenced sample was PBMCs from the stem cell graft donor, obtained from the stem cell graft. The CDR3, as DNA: TGTGCCAGCAGCTTAAATGTTGATCAGCCCCAGCATTTT. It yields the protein CASSLNVDQPQHF. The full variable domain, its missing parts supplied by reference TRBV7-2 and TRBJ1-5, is GAGVSQSPSNKVTEKGKDVELRCDPISGHTALYWYRQSLGQGLEFLIYFQGNSAPDKSGLPSDRFSAERTGGSVSTLTIQRTQQEDSAVYLCASSLNVDQPQHFGDGTRLSIL.